This passage covers 25 T cell receptor beta chains from one sample sequenced in a study of shared clonotypes between healthy human individuals. The repertoire was sequenced with immunoSEQ multiplex PCR; TCRdb's copy has only in-frame clones and lacks some. The sample carries more than 400,000 clones, about 78% recorded once. Sample: PBMCs. Receptors were obtained from a woman in her forties in good health. Some clones in this sample may be carry-over from other donors' samples.

This clone occurred a few times. The rearrangement joins TRBV5-1 to TRBJ2-3; TRBD2 matches at 8 bases. V trimming: 5 bases; J trimming: 0 bases; junction bases outside the gene matches: 2. Germline V gene sequence: CDR1 SGHRS, CDR2 YFSETQ. This CDR3 region has 14 residues. The chain's CDR3 is CASRVAGSTDTQYF. The CDR3 DNA follows: TGCGCCAGCAGAGTAGCGGGGAGCACAGATACGCAGTATTTT. The full variable domain, in which reference TRBV5-1 and TRBJ2-3 provide the parts outside the CDR3, is KAGVTQTPRYLIKTRGQQVTLSCSPISGHRSVSWYQQTPGQGLQFLFEYFSETQRNKGNFPGRFSGRQFSNSRSEMNVSTLELGDSALYLCASRVAGSTDTQYFGPGTRLTVL.

The chain employs TRBV12-5 and TRBJ2-5; TRBD1 aligns across 7 bases. In germline, CDR1 is LGHNT, CDR2 FRNRAP. V was pared by 5 bases and J by 5 bases, with 14 bases of the junction left unmatched. The CDR3 has 16 amino acids. CDR3 nucleotide sequence: TGTGCTAGTGGTACTCCTAATCGACAGGGTCGGGAGACCCAGTACTTC. It encodes CASGTPNRQGRETQYF.

The J gene is TRBJ2-7, the V gene TRBV7-9; D gene unclear. In germline, CDR1 is SEHNR, CDR2 FQNEAQ (reference sequence). V was shortened by 3 bases and J by 4 bases, with 10 bases between the two germline ends. The CDR3 is made up of 13 amino acids. The CDR3 region has the DNA TGTGCCAGCAGCTTTGGTAATCGGTACGAGCAGTACTTC. Amino acid sequence: CASSFGNRYEQYF.

This clone was counted at least ten times. This rearrangement joins TRBV7-9 to TRBJ1-1; D gene unclear. The CDR3 extends over 16 amino acids. The V end lost 2 bases, the J end lost 4 bases, and 17 bases lay between the germline ends. CDR1 and CDR2 from the germline V gene are SEHNR and FQNEAQ (reference sequence). CDR3 bases: TGTGCCAGCAGCTTACCGCCAATAAGGATCTCCACTGAAGCTTTCTTT. It translates to CASSLPPIRISTEAFF.

The sample holds one count of this clone. J is TRBJ2-3 and V is TRBV7-8; the D is unclear. The CDR3 length is 13 residues. Germline V gives CDR1 SGHVS, CDR2 FQNEAQ. Deletions cut 5 bases from V and 0 bases from J, with 6 bases between. CDR3 sequence: CASSVDSTDTQYF. CDR3 DNA: TGTGCCAGCAGCGTGGACAGCACAGATACGCAGTATTTT.

The rearrangement uses TRBV10-3 and TRBJ2-7; 7 bases are shared with TRBD2. V gave up 11 bases and J gave up 0 bases; unmatched junction bases: 13. Germline CDR1 and CDR2: ENHRY and SYGVKD. The CDR3 spans 15 residues. DNA for the CDR3: TGTGCCTCGAACATAGGACTAGGGGTCTCCTACGAGCAGTACTTC. Translated: CASNIGLGVSYEQYF.

Concerning this clone: One junction end disagrees with the germline gene, perhaps due to a read error. The rearrangement uses TRBV5-1 and TRBJ2-5; TRBD1 aligns across 9 bases. Looked up from germline, CDR1 is SGHRS and CDR2 is YFSETQ. The CDR3 consists of 16 residues. CDR3 sequence: CASSLMTGGDQQTQYF. The CDR3 region has the DNA TGCGCCAGCAGCCTGATGACAGGGGGGGACCAACAGACCCAGTACTTC. The whole variable domain, filled in from reference TRBV5-1 and TRBJ2-5, reads KAGVTQTPRYLIKTRGQQVTLSCSPISGHRSVSWYQQTPGQGLQFLFEYFSETQRNKGNFPGRFSGRQFSNSRSEMNVSTLELGDSALYLCASSLMTGGDQQTQYFGPGTRLLVL.

The J gene is TRBJ2-3, the V gene TRBV4-1, with 10 bases aligning to TRBD1. The germline V gene encodes CDR1 MGHRA and CDR2 YSYEKL. This CDR3 has 17 amino acids. The V segment lost 0 bases and the J segment 6 bases; nucleotides outside the gene matches: 9. In DNA, the CDR3 is TGCGCCAGCAGCCAAGACGCGCCGGGACAGGGGCTGGATACGCAGTATTTT. Protein: CASSQDAPGQGLDTQYF.

V usage is TRBV28 and J usage is TRBJ1-2, with unresolved D. Per the germline V gene, CDR1 is MDHEN and CDR2 is SYDVKM. Trimming pared 6 bases from V and 4 bases from J, leaving 18 bases between. The CDR3 covers 15 residues. The DNA for the CDR3 is TGTGCCAGCAGCCCCTCAGTGGGCGCGTTCTATGGCTACACCTTC. It encodes CASSPSVGAFYGYTF.

The rearrangement links TRBV2 to TRBJ2-3, with D possibly being TRBD1 (5 bases). Germline CDR1 SNHLY, CDR2 FYNNEI. The germline V and J ends were trimmed by 2 bases and 5 bases, with 23 bases remaining between them. The CDR3 has 18 amino acids. This CDR3 is CASSELGAPITTGDTQYF. The CDR3 nucleotides are TGTGCCAGCAGTGAATTAGGGGCTCCTATAACCACGGGAGATACGCAGTATTTT.

The chain has TRBV27 and TRBJ2-2; 7 bases match TRBD1. The CDR3 extends over 16 amino acids. J was trimmed by 6 bases and V by 3 bases; bases with no gene match: 10. CDR1 and CDR2 (germline): MNHEY, SMNVEV (reference sequence). CDR3 nucleotide sequence: TGTGCCAGCAGTTTTGTTCTAGGGGGCTTCGCCGGGGAGCTGTTTTTT. Translating gives CASSFVLGGFAGELFF.

This chain links TRBV19 with TRBJ2-2; weak D call: TRBD2 (6 bases). The CDR3 is made up of 12 amino acids. V gave up 10 bases and J gave up 4 bases, with 10 bases separating them. Germline V gene data show CDR1 as LNHDA and CDR2 as SQIVND (reference sequence). The CDR3 DNA reads TGTGCCATCAGGAGGGGCACCGGGGAGCTGTTTTTT. This sequence encodes CAIRRGTGELFF.

V gene TRBV21-1 combines with J gene TRBJ2-2; the DNA was not used to check the table's D call, TRBD2. TRBV21-1 is recorded as a pseudogene. This CDR3 is 21 amino acids long. This CDR3 is CASRRYGGPQLAGDNTGELFF. The CDR3 bases are TGTGCCAGCAGAAGGTATGGAGGGCCTCAACTAGCGGGAGATAACACCGGGGAGCTGTTTTTT.

V usage is TRBV18 and J usage is TRBJ2-7; TRBD2 matches 12 bases. With V trimmed by 3 bases and J by 7 bases, 7 bases remained unmatched. The CDR3 is made up of 15 amino acids. The germline V gene encodes CDR1 KGHSH and CDR2 LQKENI. The CDR3 is CASSPPSGRAREQYF. The CDR3 region has the DNA TGTGCCAGCTCACCCCCTAGCGGGAGGGCCCGGGAGCAGTACTTC.

CDR3 nucleotide sequence: TGCGCCAGCGCCCTAGCTCCTAAGAACACCGGGGAGCTGTTTTTT. Residues: CASALAPKNTGELFF. This chain uses TRBV5-1 with TRBJ2-2, with D possibly TRBD2 on 5 matching bases. This CDR3 is built from 15 residues. Germline assignment: CDR1 SGHRS and CDR2 YFSETQ. The V and J ends lost 7 bases and 1 base respectively, with 14 bases between them.

Comments on this clone: A much larger clone differs from this one at a single base, so this may be a read error. The J gene is TRBJ1-2, the V gene TRBV2; D uncertain. The germline V gene has CDR1 SNHLY and CDR2 FYNNEI. CDR3 length: 12 amino acids. V was shortened by 6 bases and J by 5 bases, with 10 bases between the two germline ends. The CDR3 region has the DNA TGTGCCAGCAGGGTCAGCCTTTATGGCTACACCTTC. Its protein product is CASRVSLYGYTF.

The chain combines TRBV5-4 with TRBJ1-4, with no clear D. The CDR3 spans 15 residues. Trimming stripped 6 bases from V and 4 bases from J, with 16 bases between. Looked up from germline, CDR1 is SGHNT and CDR2 is YYREEE (reference sequence). The CDR3 spells CASKYKMGDNEKLFF. The CDR3 DNA sequence: TGTGCCAGCAAGTATAAAATGGGAGATAATGAAAAACTGTTTTTT. Together with reference TRBV5-4 and TRBJ1-4, the CDR3 gives the full variable domain: ETGVTQSPTHLIKTRGQQVTLRCSSQSGHNTVSWYQQALGQGPQFIFQYYREEENGRGNFPPRFSGLQFPNYSSELNVNALELDDSALYLCASKYKMGDNEKLFFGSGTQLSVL.

As for this clone: A read error may account for a junction end that differs from germline. The CDR3: CASSPHGGETQHF. The CDR3 DNA reads as TGTGCCAGCAGCCCTCACGGAGGGGAGACCCAGCACTTC. This chain uses TRBV14 with TRBJ2-5; a weak D match, TRBD2 (6 bases). The CDR3 runs to 13 residues. CDR1 is SGHDN, CDR2 FVKESK, per germline.

V is TRBV7-3 and J is TRBJ2-7, with 15 positions matching TRBD2. CDR1 and CDR2 from the germline V gene are SGHTA and FQGTGA. V was pared by 0 bases and J by 3 bases, with 0 bases of the junction left unmatched. The CDR3 sequence is 16 residues long. CDR3 nucleotide sequence: TGTGCCAGCAGCTTAACGGGACTAGCGGGAGGCTACGAGCAGTACTTC. Translation: CASSLTGLAGGYEQYF.

At least ten counts were recorded for this clone. V gene TRBV18 combines with J gene TRBJ2-7; 7 nucleotides agree with TRBD2. V dropped 1 base and J dropped 6; count of bases not matched to a gene: 9. This CDR3 comprises 15 residues. The germline CDR1 and CDR2 sequences are KGHSH and LQKENI. The CDR3, as DNA: TGTGCCAGCTCACCACGCGTGGGAGGCGGGGGCGAGCAGTACTTC. As protein: CASSPRVGGGGEQYF.

In this sample, this clone turned up once. The gene calls are TRBV23-1 and TRBJ2-6; tentative D call: TRBD1 (5 bases). TRBV23-1 is flagged as an ORF with uncertain function. Trimming removed 6 bases from V and 2 bases from J, with 14 bases in between. CDR3 length: 16 residues. The chain's CDR3 is CASSLTGSPGANVLTF. CDR3 sequence (DNA): TGCGCCAGCAGCCTAACAGGTTCCCCTGGGGCCAACGTCCTGACTTTC.

This clone was picked up one time. A much larger clone lies one base from this, so it may be a read error. This chain uses TRBV7-3 with TRBJ2-1; tentative D call: TRBD2 (5 bases). The V end was cut by 5 bases, the J end by 5 bases, with 7 bases between. The CDR3 is 12 amino acids. Germline CDR1 is SGHTA and CDR2 is FQGTGA. The CDR3: CASSRTDNEQFF. In nucleotides, the CDR3 is TGTGCCAGCAGCCGGACTGACAATGAGCAGTTCTTC.

This clone turned up a few times. The chain uses TRBV27 and TRBJ1-1; a possible D gene is TRBD1 (5 bases). Germline V gives CDR1 MNHEY, CDR2 SMNVEV (reference sequence). V dropped 8 bases and J dropped 1 base, with 17 bases sitting between them. There are 15 residues in the CDR3. The CDR3 DNA reads TGTGCCAGCCAGACAGAGGCGAGGGCGAACACTGAAGCTTTCTTT. Translating gives CASQTEARANTEAFF.

The chain uses TRBV6-1 and TRBJ1-2, with D possibly matching TRBD1 (5 bases). Germline lookup yields CDR1 MNHNS and CDR2 SASEGT. This CDR3 has 14 amino acids. Between the trimmed V and J ends, which lost 1 base and 8 bases, there was a span of 14 bases. The CDR3 spells CASSEVRGEVGYTF. CDR3 nucleotide sequence: TGTGCCAGCAGTGAAGTGCGGGGGGAGGTAGGCTACACCTTC.

CDR3 loop: CASSRAAAYEQYF. The CDR3 bases are TGTGCCAGCAGCCGGGCTGCGGCCTACGAGCAGTACTTC. The chain joins TRBV16 to TRBJ2-7, with unresolved D. The CDR3 is 13 residues long. V was shortened by 4 bases and J by 2 bases, with 9 bases between the two germline ends. Germline V gives CDR1 KGHSY, CDR2 FQNENV.